This T cell receptor beta chain was observed in a study of control samples from healthy donors and cancer patients. There are 14 residues in the CDR3. The germline V gene has CDR1 MGHDK and CDR2 SYGVNS. Trimming stripped 1 base from V and 7 bases from J, with 8 bases between. Method: immunoSEQ multiplex PCR; TCRdb's copy keeps in-frame clones and lacks some. The data contain roughly 100,000 clones, around 88% of them seen just once; the ten biggest clones take up about 18%. Specimen: PBMCs. The J gene is TRBJ1-6, the V gene TRBV25-1; D unclear. The source of this sequence is a man in his 60s with lung cancer. CDR3 in amino acids: CASSESLPNSPLHF. As DNA, the CDR3 is TGTGCCAGCAGTGAATCTTTGCCCAATTCACCCCTCCACTTT. Full variable domain (rest looked up from reference TRBV25-1 and TRBJ1-6): EADIYQTPRYLVIGTGKKITLECSQTMGHDKMYWYQQDPGMELHLIHYSYGVNSTEKGDLSSESTVSRIRTEHFPLTLESARPSHTSQYLCASSESLPNSPLHFGNGTRLTVT.